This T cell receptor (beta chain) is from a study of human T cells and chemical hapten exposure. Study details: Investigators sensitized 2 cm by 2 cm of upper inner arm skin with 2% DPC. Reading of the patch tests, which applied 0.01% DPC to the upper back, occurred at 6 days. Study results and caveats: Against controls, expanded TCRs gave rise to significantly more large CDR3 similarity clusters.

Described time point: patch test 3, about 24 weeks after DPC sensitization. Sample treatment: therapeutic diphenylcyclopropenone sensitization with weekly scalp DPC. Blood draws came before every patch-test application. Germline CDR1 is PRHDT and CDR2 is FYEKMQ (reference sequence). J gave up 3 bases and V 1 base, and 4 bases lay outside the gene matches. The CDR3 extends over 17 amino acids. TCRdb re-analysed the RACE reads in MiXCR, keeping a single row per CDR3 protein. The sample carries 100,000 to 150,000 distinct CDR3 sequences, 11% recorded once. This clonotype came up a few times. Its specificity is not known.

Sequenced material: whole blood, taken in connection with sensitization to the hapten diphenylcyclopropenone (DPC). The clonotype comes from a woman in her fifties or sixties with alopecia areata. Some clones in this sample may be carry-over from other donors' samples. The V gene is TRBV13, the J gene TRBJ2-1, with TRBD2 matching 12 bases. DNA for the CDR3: TGTGCCAGCAGCTTAGAGGGGGGACTAGCGGGCTACAATGAGCAGTTCTTC. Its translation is CASSLEGGLAGYNEQFF.